The T cell receptor beta chain described here comes from a study of cytotoxic CD8 clonotypes in ibrutinib-treated CLL. In the case of this clone: Its antigen is unidentified.

The method was immunoSEQ multiplex PCR; TCRdb's version includes in-frame clones alone and lacks a portion of them. This sample has about 140,000 clones, with over 75% found just once. Overall study results and limits: Sustained-remission patients were sampled at one set of times and progressing patients at different ones.

V was clipped by 2 bases and J by 8 bases, with 22 bases between them. Per the germline V gene, CDR1 is SGHDN and CDR2 is FVKESK. The CDR3 is 17 residues long. Sequences were derived from PBMCs, sampled after 36 months of ibrutinib treatment. The origin of this receptor is a human donor with chronic lymphocytic leukemia. The V call is TRBV14, the J call TRBJ2-1; D may be TRBD2 (6 bases). The CDR3 DNA reads as TGTGCCAGCAGCCAACTCTCTGCGGGACTCAACCACGATGAGCAGTTCTTC. Translating it yields CASSQLSAGLNHDEQFF.